The next 20 T cell receptor beta chains were all read from a single sample in a study of prognosis after radiotherapy for stage I lung cancer. Multiplex PCR in two rounds served to amplify TCR beta CDR3 from genomic DNA. First-round PCR amplification was performed with primers specific to each TRBV and TRBJ gene. TCRdb ran MiXCR on the multiplex PCR reads and lists one entry per CDR3 protein. The sample carries about 16,000 distinct CDR3 sequences, roughly 45% recorded once. Source: PBMCs, taken before or after stereotactic body radiation therapy (not recorded which). These receptors came from a donor over 45 with non-small cell lung cancer.

This clonotype was detected ten times or more. This chain uses TRBV28 with TRBJ1-3; a weak D match, TRBD1 (5 bases). This CDR3 contains 14 residues. From germline, CDR1 is MDHEN and CDR2 SYDVKM. V gave up 9 bases and J gave up 0 bases, with 12 bases separating them. CDR3 in amino acids: CASDSPHSGNTIYF. The CDR3 DNA reads TGTGCCAGTGACAGCCCCCACTCTGGAAACACCATATATTTT.

V gene TRBV11-3 combines with J gene TRBJ2-5; D is uncertain. CDR3 length: 11 residues. Germline V gives CDR1 SGHNT, CDR2 YENEEA. Deletions cut 2 bases from V and 5 bases from J, with 3 bases between. The CDR3 spells CASSLSETQYF. The CDR3 nucleotides read TGTGCCAGCAGCTTATCGGAGACCCAGTACTTC.

The chain has TRBV4-1 and TRBJ2-5; 11 positions match TRBD2. This CDR3 spans 18 amino acids. The V gene end was trimmed by 5 bases and the J gene end by 4 bases; junction bases not matched to a gene: 15. The germline CDR1 and CDR2 sequences are MGHRA and YSYEKL. CDR3 residues: CASSAGGIAGGFVETQYF. The CDR3 DNA is TGCGCCAGCAGCGCAGGGGGAATAGCGGGGGGGTTCGTAGAGACCCAGTACTTC.

Comment on this clonotype: One end of the junction varies from germline; a read error may be responsible. V usage is TRBV6-1 and J usage is TRBJ1-1; tentative D call: TRBD1 (5 bases). CDR1 and CDR2 from the germline V gene are MNHNS and SASEGT. The CDR3 is 14 residues long. The CDR3 region is CTSSERQLNTEAFF. The DNA of the CDR3 is TGTACCAGCAGTGAACGACAGTTGAACACTGAAGCTTTCTTT.

This clonotype was counted a few times. This likely traces to a read error, being one base from a far larger clone. This chain joins TRBV6-2 or TRBV6-3 and TRBJ1-1; 7 nucleotides line up with TRBD1. With 7 bases clipped from V and 3 bases from J, the junction kept 8 bases outside the gene matches. Per the germline V gene, CDR1 is MNHEY and CDR2 is SVGEGT. The length of the CDR3 is 14 residues. CDR3 DNA sequence: TGTGCCAGCATGAAGACAGGGATGGACACTGAAGCTTTCTTT. Translation: CASMKTGMDTEAFF.

This clonotype has at least ten counts. This chain links TRBV5-1 with TRBJ2-6, with 14 bases lining up with TRBD2. The CDR3 has 21 residues. J was trimmed by 0 bases and V by 0 bases; bases with no gene match: 8. The germline V gene encodes CDR1 SGHRS and CDR2 YFSETQ. CDR3 coding DNA: TGCGCCAGCAGCTTGGCAAGACTAGCGGGAGGGTTAGGCTCTGGGGCCAACGTCCTGACTTTC. Amino acids: CASSLARLAGGLGSGANVLTF.

This chain connects TRBV11-2 to TRBJ2-7, with D unclear. Germline lookup yields CDR1 SGHAT and CDR2 FQNNGV. V gave up 1 base and J gave up 3 bases, with 10 bases separating them. The CDR3 length is 14 residues. In nucleotides, the CDR3 is TGTGCCAGCAGCTTAGCGCAGGTCCTCTACGAGCAGTACTTC. Encoded protein: CASSLAQVLYEQYF.

There are many counts of this clonotype. The V gene is TRBV5-6, the J gene TRBJ1-4; D gene ambiguous. This CDR3 has 17 amino acids. V lost 2 bases, J lost 8 bases, and 22 bases lay in between. Per germline, CDR1 SGHDT and CDR2 YYEEEE. The CDR3 reads CASSFREWERSAEKLFF. CDR3 coding DNA: TGTGCCAGCAGCTTCCGGGAGTGGGAGAGATCCGCAGAAAAACTGTTTTTT.

The sample holds many counts of this clonotype. This sequence joins TRBV9 and TRBJ2-3; 10 bases match TRBD2. The CDR3 totals 17 residues. Germline V CDR1 and CDR2: SGDLS, YYNGEE. V shed 0 bases and J 6 bases; nucleotides not matched to a gene: 10. The CDR3: CASSVAPLAGDTDTQYF. CDR3 bases: TGTGCCAGCAGCGTAGCCCCCCTAGCGGGAGATACGGATACGCAGTATTTT.

The chain couples TRBV20-1 to TRBJ2-1; 7 positions agree with TRBD2. Unmatched junction bases numbered 18, after V lost 0 bases and J lost 16 bases. The germline V gene has CDR1 DFQATT and CDR2 SNEGSKA (reference sequence). The CDR3 loop spans 15 amino acids. CDR3 residues: CSAREGLSGRPHHFF. The CDR3 DNA reads TGCAGTGCTAGAGAGGGACTATCGGGACGACCCCACCATTTCTTC.

This clonotype has at least ten counts. The J gene is TRBJ2-1, the V gene TRBV2; 12 bases align to TRBD2. CDR1 is SNHLY and CDR2 is FYNNEI in the germline V gene. V shed 5 bases, J shed 7 bases, and the junction held 6 bases outside the gene matches. The length of the CDR3 is 15 residues. The CDR3 DNA is TGTGCCAGCAGTATAGGACTAGCGGGGAAGAATGAGCAGTTCTTC. Protein product: CASSIGLAGKNEQFF.

This clonotype was detected many times. The chain is built from TRBV5-1 and TRBJ1-1, with D hard to call. Germline CDR1 is SGHRS and CDR2 is YFSETQ. V was shortened by 4 bases and J by 8 bases, with 12 bases between the two germline ends. CDR3 length: 12 residues. The CDR3 DNA reads TGCGCCAGCAGCGCTTCGTCAGGAGAAGCTTTCTTT. As protein: CASSASSGEAFF.

This clonotype was found many times. The gene calls are TRBV20-1 and TRBJ1-6; TRBD1 is a possible D gene (5 bases). V was pared by 0 bases and J by 6 bases, with 18 bases between. Germline V gene lookup returns CDR1 DFQATT and CDR2 SNEGSKA (reference sequence). The CDR3 consists of 17 residues. The CDR3 DNA reads as TGCAGTGCTAGAGATCGGTTACGGTCCCAGGGTAATTCACCCCTCCACTTT. This encodes CSARDRLRSQGNSPLHF.

There are a few counts of this clonotype. One end of the junction varies from germline; a read error may be responsible. The chain employs TRBV6-1 and TRBJ2-2; TRBD2 aligns across 8 bases. This CDR3 contains 14 residues. Germline CDR1 is MNHNS and CDR2 is SASEGT. The CDR3 nucleotides are TGTGCCGGCAGTATTAGCGGGAACACCTGGGAGCTGTTTTTT. This gives the protein CAGSISGNTWELFF.

A word on this clonotype: Its ends do not fully match the called genes, so a read error is possible. The J gene is TRBJ1-4, the V gene TRBV19; D unclear. CDR3 size: 15 residues. Germline V CDR1 and CDR2: LNHDA, SQIVND (reference sequence). The CDR3 loop reads CVSSIGLTTNEKLFF. As DNA, the CDR3 is TGTGTCAGTAGTATCGGTCTTACAACTAATGAAAAACTGTTCTTT.

This clonotype has ten or more counts. This chain uses TRBV20-1 with TRBJ2-1, with unresolved D. The CDR3 spans 15 residues. Trimming cost V 4 bases and J 0 bases, with 13 bases left between them. Germline CDR1 DFQATT, CDR2 SNEGSKA (reference sequence). CDR3 residues: CSAMAPPSSYNEQFF. The CDR3 DNA sequence: TGCAGTGCTATGGCCCCCCCGAGCTCCTACAATGAGCAGTTCTTC.

The chain has TRBV6-1 and TRBJ1-6, with D unclear. CDR3 size: 12 residues. Germline loops: CDR1 MNHNS, CDR2 SASEGT. In DNA, the CDR3 is TGTGCAAGCGGTGAAAGGCATTCACCCCTCCACTTT. It is translated as CASGERHSPLHF.

At least ten counts were recorded for this clonotype. This chain joins TRBV2 and TRBJ1-1; D not resolved. V was trimmed by 4 bases and J by 0 bases, leaving 9 bases between them. The CDR3 length is 14 residues. The germline V gene encodes CDR1 SNHLY and CDR2 FYNNEI. CDR3 protein: CASSVGRMNTEAFF. CDR3 in DNA: TGTGCCAGCAGTGTTGGCAGAATGAACACTGAAGCTTTCTTT.

The sample holds many counts of this clonotype. One base away lies a much larger clone, so this may be a sequencing read error. J is TRBJ2-3 and V is TRBV24-1, with 9 bases identical to TRBD1. The J call may be wrong; the DNA end is better matched by TRBJ1-5. This CDR3 has 14 residues. CDR1 and CDR2 from the germline V gene are KGHDR and SFDVKD. The CDR3 nucleotides read TGTGCCACCAGGGGACAGGGACGCACAGATACGCAGCATTTT. Translated, it gives CATRGQGRTDTQHF.

J is TRBJ1-1 and V is TRBV6-1; 7 bases match TRBD1. Trimming removed 7 bases from V and 7 bases from J; junction bases left unmatched: 9. CDR1 is MNHNS and CDR2 is SASEGT in the germline V gene. This CDR3 has 13 amino acids. DNA of the CDR3: TGTGCCAGCACCCAAGACAGGGCGGGTGAAGCTTTCTTT. It codes for CASTQDRAGEAFF.